These 26 T cell receptor beta chains were sequenced from one sample in a study of cytomegalovirus exposure and HLA in healthy donors. The PCR had 60 Vbeta and 13 Jbeta primers. Here immunoSEQ multiplex PCR was the method, and the copy in TCRdb shows in-frame clones only, minus some. This sample has about 130,000 clones, with over 65% found just once. Material for sequencing was PBMCs. The receptors originated from a female donor in good health and CMV-seropositive.

This sequence joins TRBV7-2 and TRBJ2-1; 7 bases are a match to TRBD2. V lost 6 bases, J lost 8 bases, and 10 bases stayed unmatched. Germline loops: CDR1 SGHTA, CDR2 FQGNSA. The CDR3 is 14 residues long. In DNA form, the CDR3 reads TGTGCCAGCAGGACGTATGTGCGGGAGTATGAGCAGTTCTTC. As protein: CASRTYVREYEQFF.

This clone was observed once. The V gene is TRBV7-6, the J gene TRBJ2-7; a possible D gene is TRBD2 (5 bases). Between the trimmed V and J ends, which lost 5 bases and 0 bases, there was a span of 11 bases. The CDR3 runs to 14 residues. In germline, CDR1 is SGHVS, CDR2 FNYEAQ. The CDR3 coding sequence is TGTGCCAGCAGCCCCGAGAGCGGCTCCTACGAGCAGTACTTC. It translates to CASSPESGSYEQYF.

The chain employs TRBV13 and TRBJ2-2; 7 nucleotides agree with TRBD1. This CDR3 has 14 residues. J lost 6 bases, V lost 4 bases, and 5 bases had no gene match. Germline CDR1 reads PRHDT; CDR2 reads FYEKMQ (reference sequence). The CDR3 sequence: CASSYGTEAGELFF. CDR3 in DNA: TGTGCCAGCAGCTACGGGACAGAAGCCGGGGAGCTGTTTTTT.

This chain links TRBV5-1 with TRBJ1-1; D might be TRBD1 (5 bases). This CDR3 comprises 14 residues. V was cut by 5 bases and J by 0 bases, with 11 bases left in between. Germline CDR1 is SGHRS and CDR2 is YFSETQ. The CDR3 DNA is TGCGCCAGCAGAGGACAAATACTGAACACTGAAGCTTTCTTT. Its protein product is CASRGQILNTEAFF. Looking up the rest from reference TRBV5-1 and TRBJ1-1 gives the full variable domain: KAGVTQTPRYLIKTRGQQVTLSCSPISGHRSVSWYQQTPGQGLQFLFEYFSETQRNKGNFPGRFSGRQFSNSRSEMNVSTLELGDSALYLCASRGQILNTEAFFGQGTRLTVV.

The chain is built from TRBV5-1 and TRBJ2-5, with D possibly matching TRBD2 (6 bases). Trimming took 1 base from V and 5 from J, leaving 18 bases between them. Germline assignment: CDR1 SGHRS and CDR2 YFSETQ. The CDR3 is 16 amino acids. In DNA form, the CDR3 reads TGCGCCAGCAGCTTGTCCCCCTCCGGGAGTTGGGAGACCCAGTACTTC. Amino acid sequence: CASSLSPSGSWETQYF.

The rearrangement uses TRBV2 and TRBJ2-7, with TRBD2 identical over 11 bases. The CDR3 has 15 amino acids. Unmatched junction bases numbered 3, after V lost 1 base and J lost 4 bases. Germline CDR1 SNHLY, CDR2 FYNNEI. CDR3 amino acids: CASSEGVAGGYEQYF. Written as DNA, the CDR3 is TGTGCCAGCAGTGAAGGGGTAGCGGGAGGGTACGAGCAGTACTTC.

This clone was detected only a few times. The gene calls are TRBV7-2 and TRBJ2-1; 7 bases are shared with TRBD2. There are 15 residues in the CDR3. CDR1 is SGHTA, CDR2 FQGNSA, per germline. The junction had 4 bases not matched to a gene; V was cut back by 0 bases and J by 5 bases. The CDR3 spells CASSLARLADNEQFF. CDR3 sequence (DNA): TGTGCCAGCAGCTTAGCGCGACTAGCAGACAATGAGCAGTTCTTC.

This chain uses TRBV6-1 with TRBJ2-5; D perhaps matches TRBD2 (6 bases). The CDR3 sequence is 16 residues long. Trimming removed 1 base from V and 4 bases from J, with 16 bases in between. Germline V gene lookup returns CDR1 MNHNS and CDR2 SASEGT. CDR3 DNA sequence: TGTGCCAGCAGTGAAGGGGACTTTAGTAGCGCAGAGACCCAGTACTTC. Encoded protein: CASSEGDFSSAETQYF.

The V call is TRBV19, the J call TRBJ2-5, with 8 bases aligning to TRBD1. Losses at the gene ends were 5 bases for V and 5 bases for J; bases not matched to a gene: 7. CDR3 length: 14 residues. CDR1 is LNHDA and CDR2 is SQIVND in the germline V gene (reference sequence). CDR3 protein: CASSLRTGKETQYF. Here the CDR3 DNA reads TGTGCCAGTAGTTTAAGGACAGGGAAGGAGACCCAGTACTTC.

This clone has a handful of counts. The V gene is TRBV5-1, the J gene TRBJ2-7, with a possible D match to TRBD1 (6 bases). Trimming left V 6 bases short and J 5 bases short, with 21 bases between. Germline CDR1 and CDR2: SGHRS and YFSETQ. CDR3 length equals 15 residues. The CDR3 nucleotides read TGCGCCAGCACCCCCGATTGGACAGTGAGAAACGAGCAGTACTTC. Translated: CASTPDWTVRNEQYF.

The chain is built from TRBV11-2 and TRBJ1-4; D perhaps matches TRBD1 (6 bases). Deletions cut 4 bases from V and 5 bases from J, with 17 bases between. The germline gives CDR1 SGHAT, CDR2 FQNNGV. This CDR3 is 16 amino acids long. In DNA, the CDR3 is TGTGCCAGCAGCTCTCTAAGGACAGTCAAAAATGAAAAACTGTTTTTT. This sequence encodes CASSSLRTVKNEKLFF.

CDR3 DNA: TGCGCCAGCAGCCGCGGAAAAGCCACTGACACAGATACGCAGTATTTT. Translating gives CASSRGKATDTDTQYF. This sequence joins TRBV5-1 and TRBJ2-3; D remains unclear. Germline V gives CDR1 SGHRS, CDR2 YFSETQ. V shed 4 bases and J shed 2 bases, with 17 bases lying between them. This CDR3 spans 16 amino acids.

This clone appeared a few times. The chain combines TRBV10-1 with TRBJ1-2; D gene ambiguous. Germline values: CDR1 WNHNN, CDR2 SYGVQD (reference sequence). CDR3 length: 11 amino acids. Trimming shortened V by 5 bases and J by 8 bases, and 9 bases separated the two germline ends. For the CDR3, the DNA is TGCGCCAGCAGTTCGGCAGGAGGCTACACCTTC. It is translated as CASSSAGGYTF.

The chain links TRBV4-2 to TRBJ2-2; 7 nucleotides align to TRBD2. The germline CDR1 and CDR2 sequences are LGHNA and YNFKEQ. The CDR3 contains 19 residues. The V and J ends lost 2 bases and 1 base, in that order; junction bases with no gene match: 13. CDR3 nucleotides: TGTGCCAGCAGCCAAACAAGTTCCTCAGCGGGGATGAACACCGGGGAGCTGTTTTTT. This sequence encodes CASSQTSSSAGMNTGELFF.

The chain couples TRBV5-1 to TRBJ1-2; D gene ambiguous. This CDR3 region has 17 residues. V gave up 1 base and J gave up 0 bases, with 16 bases separating them. Germline lookup yields CDR1 SGHRS and CDR2 YFSETQ. This CDR3 reads CASSLNALQIPNYGYTF. The CDR3 DNA sequence: TGCGCCAGCAGCTTGAATGCCCTGCAGATACCTAACTATGGCTACACCTTC.

The V gene is TRBV28, the J gene TRBJ2-7; 8 nucleotides match TRBD1. J was trimmed by 5 bases and V by 2 bases; bases with no gene match: 5. CDR1 is MDHEN and CDR2 is SYDVKM in the germline V gene. The CDR3 loop spans 14 amino acids. The CDR3 bases are TGTGCCAGCAGTTTAACCAGGGGGCGCCACGAGCAGTACTTC. This translates into CASSLTRGRHEQYF.

This clone was counted between two and nine times. The chain combines TRBV5-4 with TRBJ2-7, with TRBD2 identical over 9 bases. V gave up 1 base and J gave up 5 bases; unmatched junction bases: 4. Germline V lookup: CDR1 SGHNT, CDR2 YYREEE (reference sequence). This CDR3 region has 14 residues. CDR3 protein: CASSLQLAGNEQYF. The CDR3 DNA reads as TGTGCCAGCAGCTTGCAGCTAGCGGGAAACGAGCAGTACTTC.

The genes are TRBV6-1 and TRBJ2-7; 7 nucleotides agree with TRBD2. V dropped 1 base and J dropped 4; count of bases not matched to a gene: 7. The CDR3 loop spans 15 amino acids. Germline V gene lookup returns CDR1 MNHNS and CDR2 SASEGT. CDR3 in DNA: TGTGCCAGCAGTGAAGGGGGCGGGAGCTGGTACGAGCAGTACTTC. Its protein is CASSEGGGSWYEQYF.

The V call is TRBV9, the J call TRBJ2-1; weak D call: TRBD2 (5 bases). The germline V gene has CDR1 SGDLS and CDR2 YYNGEE. V was pared by 4 bases and J by 8 bases, with 16 bases between. The length of the CDR3 is 14 residues. This chain's CDR3 is CASSPADPGDEQFF. The CDR3 nucleotides read TGTGCCAGCAGCCCAGCGGACCCTGGCGATGAGCAGTTCTTC.

This clone showed up just a few times. This rearrangement joins TRBV2 to TRBJ1-1; 9 bases match TRBD1. The J segment lost 5 bases and the V segment lost 4 bases, leaving 2 bases of the junction unmatched. Germline CDR1 is SNHLY and CDR2 is FYNNEI. The CDR3 covers 13 residues. This CDR3 is CASSVGTGTEAFF. CDR3 bases: TGTGCCAGCAGTGTGGGGACAGGGACTGAAGCTTTCTTT. Filled out from reference TRBV2 and TRBJ1-1, the complete variable domain reads EPEVTQTPSHQVTQMGQEVILRCVPISNHLYFYWYRQILGQKVEFLVSFYNNEISEKSEIFDDQFSVERPDGSNFTLKIRSTKLEDSAMYFCASSVGTGTEAFFGQGTRLTVV.

To note about this clone: The sample holds other DNA sequences that translate to the same CDR3. For the CDR3, the DNA is TGCGCCAGCAGCCCAGGGACAGCTCAAGAGACCCAGTACTTC. Translated: CASSPGTAQETQYF. The chain uses TRBV5-1 and TRBJ2-5, with 7 bases identical to TRBD1. V gave up 4 bases and J gave up 2 bases; unmatched junction bases: 5. The CDR3 has 14 amino acids. CDR1 SGHRS and CDR2 YFSETQ come from the germline V gene.

This clone was seen a single time. DNA for the CDR3: TGTGCCAGCAGCTTTATTACAGGGGGCCTTGAAGCTTTCTTT. Translation: CASSFITGGLEAFF. The genes are TRBV7-9 and TRBJ1-1; the match to TRBD1 covers 9 bases. V lost 3 bases and J lost 7; bases outside the gene matches: 6. The CDR3 is made up of 14 amino acids. The germline gives CDR1 SEHNR, CDR2 FQNEAQ (reference sequence). Together with reference TRBV7-9 and TRBJ1-1, the CDR3 gives the full variable domain: DTGVSQNPRHKITKRGQNVTFRCDPISEHNRLYWYRQTLGQGPEFLTYFQNEAQLEKSRLLSDRFSAERPKGSFSTLEIQRTEQGDSAMYLCASSFITGGLEAFFGQGTRLTVV.

The chain combines TRBV19 with TRBJ2-5; TRBD2 aligns across 7 bases. The CDR3 covers 15 residues. Germline CDR1 is LNHDA and CDR2 is SQIVND (reference sequence). V dropped 4 bases and J dropped 5; count of bases not matched to a gene: 10. As DNA, the CDR3 is TGTGCCAGTAGTAAGGTCGCGGGGGTTAAGGAGACCCAGTACTTC. Amino acids: CASSKVAGVKETQYF. The full variable domain, in which reference TRBV19 and TRBJ2-5 provide the parts outside the CDR3, is DGGITQSPKYLFRKEGQNVTLSCEQNLNHDAMYWYRQDPGQGLRLIYYSQIVNDFQKGDIAEGYSVSREKKESFPLTVTSAQKNPTAFYLCASSKVAGVKETQYFGPGTRLLVL.

The chain carries TRBV5-1 and TRBJ2-7, with 8 positions matching TRBD1. The CDR3 sequence is 14 residues long. Germline V gene data show CDR1 as SGHRS and CDR2 as YFSETQ. Trimming at V came to 0 bases and at J to 6 bases, leaving 5 bases not matched to a gene. The CDR3 spells CASSLGTGTFEQYF. DNA of the CDR3: TGCGCCAGCAGCTTGGGGACAGGGACTTTCGAGCAGTACTTC.

The chain employs TRBV4-2 and TRBJ1-3; D is undetermined. The CDR3 runs 11 residues. The ends were cut back, 8 bases at V and 3 bases at J, with 5 bases in the middle. Germline V lookup: CDR1 LGHNA, CDR2 YNFKEQ. CDR3 nucleotides: TGTGCCAGCCAGGTTGGAAACACCATATATTTT. This sequence encodes CASQVGNTIYF.

For the CDR3, the DNA is TGTGCCAGCAGCCCTCTAGCGGGGGGCGGGGAGACCCAGTACTTC. It is translated as CASSPLAGGGETQYF. V is TRBV9 and J is TRBJ2-5; 11 bases fit TRBD2. This CDR3 has 15 residues. Per germline, CDR1 SGDLS and CDR2 YYNGEE. The junction had 7 bases not matched to a gene; V was cut back by 4 bases and J by 5 bases.